These 4 T cell receptor beta chains came from one sample sequenced in a study of prognosis after radiotherapy for stage I lung cancer. Starting from genomic DNA, TCR beta CDR3 was amplified through two-round multiplex PCR. First-round PCR employed TRBV- and TRBJ-specific primers for each gene. A single record per CDR3 protein comes from TCRdb applying MiXCR to the multiplex PCR reads. The repertoire holds some 27,000 distinct CDR3 sequences, with about a third as singletons. The material sequenced was PBMCs, taken before or after stereotactic body radiation therapy (not recorded which). The receptors derive from a donor aged 50 or older with non-small cell lung cancer.

To note about this clonotype: A read error likely explains this, since a far larger clone differs by one base. CDR3 coding DNA: TGTGCCAGCCGCCGAGCCCCAGGGAACTACAAGCAGTACTTC. This encodes CASRRAPGNYKQYF. V usage is TRBV7-9 and J usage is TRBJ2-7, with D tentatively TRBD1 (5 bases). This CDR3 has 14 amino acids. CDR1 SEHNR and CDR2 FQNEAQ come from the germline V gene (reference sequence).

Many counts were recorded for this clonotype. The chain recombines TRBV6-1 with TRBJ2-1, with 9 bases fitting TRBD2. The CDR3 extends over 14 amino acids. V trimming: 6 bases; J trimming: 6 bases; junction bases outside the gene matches: 6. Germline CDR1 and CDR2: MNHNS and SASEGT. DNA of the CDR3: TGTGCCAGCAGCTCTAGCGGGACAAGCAATGAGCAGTTCTTC. Its protein product is CASSSSGTSNEQFF.

In its sample, this clonotype ranks as medium-sized (0.01 to 0.1%). The CDR3 nucleotides are TGTGCCAGCAGTTTAACGGGGGGCTCACCCCTCCACTTT. Its translation is CASSLTGGSPLHF. V usage is TRBV27 and J usage is TRBJ1-6; tentative D call: TRBD1 (6 bases). Germline CDR1 and CDR2: MNHEY and SMNVEV (reference sequence). This CDR3 has 13 amino acids. V gave up 2 bases and J gave up 10 bases, with 9 bases separating them.

The J gene is TRBJ2-1, the V gene TRBV3-1; 10 nucleotides line up with TRBD1. Germline CDR1 is LGHDT and CDR2 is YNNKEL (reference sequence). The CDR3 is 16 residues long. CDR3 nucleotides: TGTGTCAGATCCCGGGACAGGGGCCGCCCGCTAGATGAGCAGTTCTTC. Translating it yields CVRSRDRGRPLDEQFF.